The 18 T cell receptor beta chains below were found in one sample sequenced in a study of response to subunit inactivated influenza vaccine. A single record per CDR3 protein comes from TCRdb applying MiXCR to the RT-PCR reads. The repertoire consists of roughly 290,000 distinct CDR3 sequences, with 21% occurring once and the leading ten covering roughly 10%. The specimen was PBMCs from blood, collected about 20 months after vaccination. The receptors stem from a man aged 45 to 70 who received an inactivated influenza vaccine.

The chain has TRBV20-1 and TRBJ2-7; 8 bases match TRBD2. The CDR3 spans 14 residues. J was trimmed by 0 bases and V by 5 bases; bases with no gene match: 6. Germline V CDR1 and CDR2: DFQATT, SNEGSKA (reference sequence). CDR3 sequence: CSAVRLANSYEQYF. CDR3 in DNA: TGCAGTGCTGTCCGACTAGCGAACTCCTACGAGCAGTACTTC.

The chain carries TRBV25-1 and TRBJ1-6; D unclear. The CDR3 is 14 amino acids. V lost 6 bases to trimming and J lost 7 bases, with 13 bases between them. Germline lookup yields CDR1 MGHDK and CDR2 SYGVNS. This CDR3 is CASRPLGENSPLHF. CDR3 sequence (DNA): TGTGCCAGCAGACCACTCGGGGAGAATTCACCCCTCCACTTT.

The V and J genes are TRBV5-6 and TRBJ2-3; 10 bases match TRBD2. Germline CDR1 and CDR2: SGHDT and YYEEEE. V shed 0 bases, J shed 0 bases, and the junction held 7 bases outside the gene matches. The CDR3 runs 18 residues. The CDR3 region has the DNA TGTGCCAGCAGCTTGGAGCGGGGGGGATTGACTAGCACAGATACGCAGTATTTT. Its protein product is CASSLERGGLTSTDTQYF.

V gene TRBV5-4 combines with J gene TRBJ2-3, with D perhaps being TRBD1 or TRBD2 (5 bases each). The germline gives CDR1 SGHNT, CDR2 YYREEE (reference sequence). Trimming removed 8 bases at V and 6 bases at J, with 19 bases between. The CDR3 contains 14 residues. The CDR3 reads CASSREGTVDTQYF. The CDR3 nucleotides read TGTGCCAGTAGTCGCGAGGGGACGGTGGATACGCAGTATTTT.

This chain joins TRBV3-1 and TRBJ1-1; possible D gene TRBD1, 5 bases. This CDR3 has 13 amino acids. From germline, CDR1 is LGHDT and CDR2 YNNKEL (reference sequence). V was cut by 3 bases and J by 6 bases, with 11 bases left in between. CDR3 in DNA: TGTGCCAGCAGCCAGGCCCGACAGTCTGAAGCTTTCTTT. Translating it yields CASSQARQSEAFF.

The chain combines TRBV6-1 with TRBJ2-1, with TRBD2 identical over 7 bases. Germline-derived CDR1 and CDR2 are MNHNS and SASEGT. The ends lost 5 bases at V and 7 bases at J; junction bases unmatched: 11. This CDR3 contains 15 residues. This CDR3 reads CASSISGGGGNEQFF. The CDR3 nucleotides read TGTGCCAGCAGTATCTCTGGCGGGGGAGGGAATGAGCAGTTCTTC.

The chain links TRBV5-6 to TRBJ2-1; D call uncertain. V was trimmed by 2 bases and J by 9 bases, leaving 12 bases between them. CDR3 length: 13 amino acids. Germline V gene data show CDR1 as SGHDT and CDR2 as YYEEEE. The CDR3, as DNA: TGTGCCAGCAGCTTCCCATCCACCGGTGAGCAGTTCTTC. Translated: CASSFPSTGEQFF. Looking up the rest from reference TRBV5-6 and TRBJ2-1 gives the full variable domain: DAGVTQSPTHLIKTRGQQVTLRCSPKSGHDTVSWYQQALGQGPQFIFQYYEEEERQRGNFPDRFSGHQFPNYSSELNVNALLLGDSALYLCASSFPSTGEQFFGPGTRLTVL.

The chain's CDR3 is CASSLEGGRSTDTQYF. In DNA, the CDR3 is TGCGCCAGCAGCTTGGAAGGGGGCCGAAGCACAGATACGCAGTATTTT. The chain carries TRBV5-1 and TRBJ2-3; TRBD1 agrees at 7 bases. Germline V gene sequence: CDR1 SGHRS, CDR2 YFSETQ. The CDR3 loop spans 16 amino acids. V was pared by 0 bases and J by 0 bases, with 4 bases of the junction left unmatched. The full variable domain, rest sourced from reference TRBV5-1 and TRBJ2-3, is KAGVTQTPRYLIKTRGQQVTLSCSPISGHRSVSWYQQTPGQGLQFLFEYFSETQRNKGNFPGRFSGRQFSNSRSEMNVSTLELGDSALYLCASSLEGGRSTDTQYFGPGTRLTVL.

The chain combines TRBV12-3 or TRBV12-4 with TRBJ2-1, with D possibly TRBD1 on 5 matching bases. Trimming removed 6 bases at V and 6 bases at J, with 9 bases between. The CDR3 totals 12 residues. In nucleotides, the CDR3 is TGTGCCAGCAGAGGGGTGGGCAATGAGCAGTTCTTC. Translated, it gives CASRGVGNEQFF.

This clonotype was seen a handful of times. CDR3 sequence reads: CASSLMVAGKGNEQFF. The CDR3 region has the DNA TGTGCCAGCAGCTTGATGGTTGCAGGCAAAGGTAATGAGCAGTTCTTC. The chain joins TRBV7-8 to TRBJ2-1; D unresolved. Germline V gene sequence: CDR1 SGHVS, CDR2 FQNEAQ. CDR3 size: 16 residues. V was pared by 3 bases and J by 7 bases, with 19 bases between.

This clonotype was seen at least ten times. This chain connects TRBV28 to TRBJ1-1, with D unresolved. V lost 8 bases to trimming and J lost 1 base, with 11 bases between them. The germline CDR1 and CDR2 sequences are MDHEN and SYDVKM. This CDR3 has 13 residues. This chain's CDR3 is CASSRARNTEAFF. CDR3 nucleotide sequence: TGTGCCAGCTCGAGGGCGAGGAACACTGAAGCTTTCTTT.

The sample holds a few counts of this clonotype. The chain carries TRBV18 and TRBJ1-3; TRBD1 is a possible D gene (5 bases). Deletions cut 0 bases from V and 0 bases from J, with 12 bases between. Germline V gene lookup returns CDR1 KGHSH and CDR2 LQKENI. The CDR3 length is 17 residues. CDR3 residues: CASSPPTSGASGNTIYF. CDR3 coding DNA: TGTGCCAGCTCACCACCGACCTCCGGGGCCTCTGGAAACACCATATATTTT. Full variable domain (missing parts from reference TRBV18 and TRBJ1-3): NAGVMQNPRHLVRRRGQEARLRCSPMKGHSHVYWYRQLPEEGLKFMVYLQKENIIDESGMPKERFSAEFPKEGPSILRIQQVVRGDSAAYFCASSPPTSGASGNTIYFGEGSWLTVV.

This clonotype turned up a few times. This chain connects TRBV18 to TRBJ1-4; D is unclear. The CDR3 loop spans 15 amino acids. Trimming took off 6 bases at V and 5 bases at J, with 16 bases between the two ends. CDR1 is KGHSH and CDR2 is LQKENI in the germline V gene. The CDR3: CASSPTGNPNEKLFF. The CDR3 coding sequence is TGTGCCAGCTCCCCGACGGGGAACCCGAATGAAAAACTGTTTTTT.

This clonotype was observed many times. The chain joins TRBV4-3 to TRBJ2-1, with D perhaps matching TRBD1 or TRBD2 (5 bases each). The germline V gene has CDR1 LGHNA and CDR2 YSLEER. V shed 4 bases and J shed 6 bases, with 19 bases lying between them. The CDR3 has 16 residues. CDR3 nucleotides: TGCGCCAGCAGCCCCCGAATAAGGATGGGACGCAATGAGCAGTTCTTC. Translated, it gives CASSPRIRMGRNEQFF.

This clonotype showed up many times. The CDR3 spells CASSPLGGPNSPLHF. The CDR3 bases are TGCGCCAGCAGCCCCTTGGGGGGCCCAAATTCACCCCTCCACTTT. The chain employs TRBV5-1 and TRBJ1-6; tentatively, D is TRBD1 (6 bases). CDR3 length equals 15 residues. V dropped 4 bases and J dropped 7 bases, with 15 bases sitting between them. Germline CDR1 reads SGHRS; CDR2 reads YFSETQ.

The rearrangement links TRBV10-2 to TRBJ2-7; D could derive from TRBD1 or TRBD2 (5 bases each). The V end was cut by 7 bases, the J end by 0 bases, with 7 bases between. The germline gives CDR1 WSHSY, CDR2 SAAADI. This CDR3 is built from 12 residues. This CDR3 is CASNGGSYEQYF. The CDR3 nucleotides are TGCGCCAGCAATGGGGGCTCCTACGAGCAGTACTTC.

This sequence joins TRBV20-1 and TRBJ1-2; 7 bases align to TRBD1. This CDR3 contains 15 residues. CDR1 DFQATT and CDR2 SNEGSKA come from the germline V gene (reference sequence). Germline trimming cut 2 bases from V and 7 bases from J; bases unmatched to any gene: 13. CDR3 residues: CSARLGGGDYGGYTF. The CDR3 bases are TGCAGTGCTAGACTAGGGGGCGGAGACTACGGTGGCTACACCTTC.

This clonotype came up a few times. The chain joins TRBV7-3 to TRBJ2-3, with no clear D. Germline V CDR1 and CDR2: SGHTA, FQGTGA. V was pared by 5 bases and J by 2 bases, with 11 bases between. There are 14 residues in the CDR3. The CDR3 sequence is CASSPGSLTDTQYF. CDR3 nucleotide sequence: TGTGCCAGCAGCCCGGGTTCTCTCACAGATACGCAGTATTTT.